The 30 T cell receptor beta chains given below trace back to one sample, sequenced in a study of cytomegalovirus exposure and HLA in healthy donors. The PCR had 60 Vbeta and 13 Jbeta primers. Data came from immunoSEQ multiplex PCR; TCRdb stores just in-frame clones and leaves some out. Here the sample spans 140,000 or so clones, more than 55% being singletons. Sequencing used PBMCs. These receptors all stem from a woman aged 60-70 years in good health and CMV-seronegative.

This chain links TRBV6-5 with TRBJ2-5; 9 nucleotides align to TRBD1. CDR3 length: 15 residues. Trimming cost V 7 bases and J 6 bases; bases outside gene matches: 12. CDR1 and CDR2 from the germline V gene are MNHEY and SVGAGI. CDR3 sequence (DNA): TGTGCCAGCACCACCGCTGACAGGGGGGAAAAGACCCAGTACTTC. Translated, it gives CASTTADRGEKTQYF.

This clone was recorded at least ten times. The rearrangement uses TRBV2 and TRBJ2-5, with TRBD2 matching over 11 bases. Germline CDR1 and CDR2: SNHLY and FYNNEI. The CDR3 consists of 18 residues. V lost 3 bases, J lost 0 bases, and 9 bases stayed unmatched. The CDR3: CASSDILAGGPYQETQYF. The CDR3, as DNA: TGTGCCAGCAGTGATATCCTAGCGGGGGGCCCGTACCAAGAGACCCAGTACTTC. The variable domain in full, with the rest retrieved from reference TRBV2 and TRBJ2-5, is EPEVTQTPSHQVTQMGQEVILRCVPISNHLYFYWYRQILGQKVEFLVSFYNNEISEKSEIFDDQFSVERPDGSNFTLKIRSTKLEDSAMYFCASSDILAGGPYQETQYFGPGTRLLVL.

The CDR3 coding sequence is TGTGCCAGCAGCGACTCAGCGGGGGGGCCACAAGAGACCCAGTACTTC. As protein: CASSDSAGGPQETQYF. The chain is built from TRBV9 and TRBJ2-5, with TRBD2 identical over 10 bases. The CDR3 totals 16 residues. V lost 3 bases, J lost 2 bases, and 7 bases stayed unmatched. The germline V gene has CDR1 SGDLS and CDR2 YYNGEE.

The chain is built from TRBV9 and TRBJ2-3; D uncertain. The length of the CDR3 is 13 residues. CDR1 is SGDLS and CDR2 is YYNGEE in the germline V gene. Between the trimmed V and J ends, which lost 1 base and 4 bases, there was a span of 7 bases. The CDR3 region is CASSVTIADTQYF. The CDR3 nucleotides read TGTGCCAGCAGCGTAACTATTGCAGATACGCAGTATTTT.

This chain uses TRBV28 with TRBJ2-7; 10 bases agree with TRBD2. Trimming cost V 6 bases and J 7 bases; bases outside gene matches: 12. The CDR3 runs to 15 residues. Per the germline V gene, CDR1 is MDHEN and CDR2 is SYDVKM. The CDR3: CASSLLAGPAKEQYF. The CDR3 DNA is TGTGCCAGCAGCCTACTAGCGGGGCCCGCTAAAGAGCAGTACTTC.

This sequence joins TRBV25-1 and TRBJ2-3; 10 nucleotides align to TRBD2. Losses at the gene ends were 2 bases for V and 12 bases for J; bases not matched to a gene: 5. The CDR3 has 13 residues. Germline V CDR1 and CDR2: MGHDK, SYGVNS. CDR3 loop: CASSEVGLAAQYF. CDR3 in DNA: TGTGCCAGCAGTGAAGTTGGACTAGCGGCACAGTATTTT.

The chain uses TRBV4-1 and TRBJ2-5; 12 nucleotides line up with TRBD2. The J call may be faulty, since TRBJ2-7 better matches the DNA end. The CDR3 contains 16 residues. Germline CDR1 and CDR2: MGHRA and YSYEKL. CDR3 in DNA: TGCGCCAGCAGCCAAGCTCCTAGCGGGGGGGCCTACGAGCAGTACTTC. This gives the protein CASSQAPSGGAYEQYF.

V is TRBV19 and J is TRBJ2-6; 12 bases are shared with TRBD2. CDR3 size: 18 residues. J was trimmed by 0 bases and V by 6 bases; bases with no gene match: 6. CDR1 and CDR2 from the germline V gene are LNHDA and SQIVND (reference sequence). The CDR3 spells CASRLAGGDSSGANVLTF. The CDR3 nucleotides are TGTGCCAGTAGACTAGCGGGAGGCGATAGCTCTGGGGCCAACGTCCTGACTTTC.

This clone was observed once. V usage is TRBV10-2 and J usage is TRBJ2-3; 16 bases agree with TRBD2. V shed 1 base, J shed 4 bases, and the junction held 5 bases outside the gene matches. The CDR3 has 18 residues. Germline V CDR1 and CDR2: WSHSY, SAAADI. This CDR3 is CASSELGLAGGLPDTQYF. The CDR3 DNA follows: TGCGCCAGCAGTGAGTTGGGACTAGCGGGGGGGCTGCCAGATACGCAGTATTTT.

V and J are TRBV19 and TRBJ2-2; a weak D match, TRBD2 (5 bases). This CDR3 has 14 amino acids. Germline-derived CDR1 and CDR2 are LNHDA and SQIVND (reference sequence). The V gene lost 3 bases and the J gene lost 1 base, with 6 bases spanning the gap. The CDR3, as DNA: TGTGCCAGTAGTATCGGACTGAACACCGGGGAGCTGTTTTTT. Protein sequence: CASSIGLNTGELFF.

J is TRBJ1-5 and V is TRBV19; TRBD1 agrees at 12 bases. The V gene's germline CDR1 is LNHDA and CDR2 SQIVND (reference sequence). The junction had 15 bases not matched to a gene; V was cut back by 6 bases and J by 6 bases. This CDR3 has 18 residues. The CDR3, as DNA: TGTGCCAGTAGCCATACTATAGGGGGGACAGGGGGCGGTCAGCCCCAGCATTTT. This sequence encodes CASSHTIGGTGGGQPQHF. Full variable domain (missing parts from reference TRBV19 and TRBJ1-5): DGGITQSPKYLFRKEGQNVTLSCEQNLNHDAMYWYRQDPGQGLRLIYYSQIVNDFQKGDIAEGYSVSREKKESFPLTVTSAQKNPTAFYLCASSHTIGGTGGGQPQHFGDGTRLSIL.

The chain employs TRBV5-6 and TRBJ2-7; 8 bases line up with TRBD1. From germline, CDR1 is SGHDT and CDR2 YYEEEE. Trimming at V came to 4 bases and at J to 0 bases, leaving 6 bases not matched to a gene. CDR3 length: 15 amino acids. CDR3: CASSRGQVISYEQYF. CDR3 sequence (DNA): TGTGCCAGCAGCAGGGGACAGGTTATCTCCTACGAGCAGTACTTC.

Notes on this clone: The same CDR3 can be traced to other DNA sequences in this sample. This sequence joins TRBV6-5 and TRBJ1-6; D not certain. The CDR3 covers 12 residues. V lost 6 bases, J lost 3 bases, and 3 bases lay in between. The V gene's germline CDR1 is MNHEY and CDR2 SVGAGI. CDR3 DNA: TGTGCCAGCAGCAACTATAATTCACCCCTCCACTTT. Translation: CASSNYNSPLHF.

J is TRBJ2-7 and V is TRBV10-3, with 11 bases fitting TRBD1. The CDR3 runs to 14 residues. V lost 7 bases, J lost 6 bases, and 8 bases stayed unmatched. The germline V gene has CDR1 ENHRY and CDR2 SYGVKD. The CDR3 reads CAIKPGQGGFEQYF. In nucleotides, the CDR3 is TGTGCCATCAAACCGGGACAGGGGGGATTCGAGCAGTACTTC.

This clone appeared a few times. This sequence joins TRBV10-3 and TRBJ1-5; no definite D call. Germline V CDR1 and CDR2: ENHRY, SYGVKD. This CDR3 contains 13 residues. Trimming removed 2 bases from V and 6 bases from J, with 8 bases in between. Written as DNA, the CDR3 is TGTGCCATCAGTGAGACAACCGTTCAGCCCCAGCATTTT. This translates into CAISETTVQPQHF.

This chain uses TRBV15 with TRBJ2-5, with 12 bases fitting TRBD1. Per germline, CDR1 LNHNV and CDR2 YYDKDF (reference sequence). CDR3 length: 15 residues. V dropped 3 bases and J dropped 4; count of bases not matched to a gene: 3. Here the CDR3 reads CATSSRDRGRETQYF. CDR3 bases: TGTGCCACCAGCAGCCGGGACAGGGGGCGAGAGACCCAGTACTTC.

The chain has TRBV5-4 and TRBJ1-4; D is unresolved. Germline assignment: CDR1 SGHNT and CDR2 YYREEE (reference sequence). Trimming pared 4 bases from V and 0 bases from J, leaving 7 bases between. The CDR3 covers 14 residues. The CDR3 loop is CASSHAATNEKLFF. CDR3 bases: TGTGCCAGCAGCCACGCAGCAACTAATGAAAAACTGTTTTTT.

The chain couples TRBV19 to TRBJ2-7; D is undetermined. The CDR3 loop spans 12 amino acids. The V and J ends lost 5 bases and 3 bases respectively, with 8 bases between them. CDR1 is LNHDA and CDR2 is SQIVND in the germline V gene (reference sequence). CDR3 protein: CASSSQRYEQYF. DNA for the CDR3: TGTGCCAGTAGTTCCCAGCGCTACGAGCAGTACTTC.

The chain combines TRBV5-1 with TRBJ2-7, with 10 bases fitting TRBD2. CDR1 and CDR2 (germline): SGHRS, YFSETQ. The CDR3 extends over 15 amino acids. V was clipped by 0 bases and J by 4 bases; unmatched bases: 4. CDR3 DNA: TGCGCCAGCAGCTTGGGGGGTAGCGGGAGGTACGAGCAGTACTTC. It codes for CASSLGGSGRYEQYF.

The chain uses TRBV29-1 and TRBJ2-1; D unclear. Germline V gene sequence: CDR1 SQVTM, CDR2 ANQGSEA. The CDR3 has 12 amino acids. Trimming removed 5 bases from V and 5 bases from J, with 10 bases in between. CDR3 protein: CSVSESDNEQFF. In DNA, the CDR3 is TGCAGCGTTTCCGAAAGCGACAATGAGCAGTTCTTC.

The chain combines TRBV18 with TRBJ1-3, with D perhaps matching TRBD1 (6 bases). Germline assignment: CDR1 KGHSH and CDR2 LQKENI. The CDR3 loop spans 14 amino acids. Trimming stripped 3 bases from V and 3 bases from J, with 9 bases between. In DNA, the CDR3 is TGTGCCAGCTCACCGGACAGAGGTGGAAACACCATATATTTT. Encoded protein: CASSPDRGGNTIYF.

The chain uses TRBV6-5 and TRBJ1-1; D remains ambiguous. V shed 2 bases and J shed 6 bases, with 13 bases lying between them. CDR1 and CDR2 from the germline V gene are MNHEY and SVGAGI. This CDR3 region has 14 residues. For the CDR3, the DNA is TGTGCCAGCAGTTACGAGTTTCGGGGTTCTGAAGCTTTCTTT. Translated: CASSYEFRGSEAFF.

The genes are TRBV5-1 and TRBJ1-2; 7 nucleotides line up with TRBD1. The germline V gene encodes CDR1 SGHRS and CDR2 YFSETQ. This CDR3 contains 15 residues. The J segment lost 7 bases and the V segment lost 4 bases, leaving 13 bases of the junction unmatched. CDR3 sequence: CASSEVTGSLGGYTF. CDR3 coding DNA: TGCGCCAGCAGCGAAGTGACAGGGTCCCTCGGTGGCTACACCTTC.

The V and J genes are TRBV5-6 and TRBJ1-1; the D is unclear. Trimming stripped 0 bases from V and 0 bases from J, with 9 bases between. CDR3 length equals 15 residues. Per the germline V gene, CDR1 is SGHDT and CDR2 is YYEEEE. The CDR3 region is CASSLVIQMNTEAFF. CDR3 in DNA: TGTGCCAGCAGCTTGGTAATACAGATGAACACTGAAGCTTTCTTT.

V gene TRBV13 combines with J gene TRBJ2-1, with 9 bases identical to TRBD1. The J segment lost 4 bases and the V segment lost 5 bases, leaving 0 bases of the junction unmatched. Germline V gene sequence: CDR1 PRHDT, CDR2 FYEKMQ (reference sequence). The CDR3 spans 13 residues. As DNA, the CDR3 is TGTGCCAGCAGCGACAGGGGGTACAATGAGCAGTTCTTC. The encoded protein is CASSDRGYNEQFF.

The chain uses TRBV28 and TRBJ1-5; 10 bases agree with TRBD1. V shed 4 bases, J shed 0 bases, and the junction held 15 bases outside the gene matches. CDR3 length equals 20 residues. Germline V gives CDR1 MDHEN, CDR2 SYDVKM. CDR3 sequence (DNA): TGTGCCAGCAGTTACGCCCCCTTCGGGACAGGGGCGTTTAGCAATCAGCCCCAGCATTTT. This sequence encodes CASSYAPFGTGAFSNQPQHF.

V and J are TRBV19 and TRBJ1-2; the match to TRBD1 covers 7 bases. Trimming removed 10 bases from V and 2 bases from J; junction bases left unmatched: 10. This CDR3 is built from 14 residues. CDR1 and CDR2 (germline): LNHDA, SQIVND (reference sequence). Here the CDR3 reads CAISTGTVNYGYTF. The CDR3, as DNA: TGTGCCATATCAACCGGGACAGTGAACTATGGCTACACCTTC.

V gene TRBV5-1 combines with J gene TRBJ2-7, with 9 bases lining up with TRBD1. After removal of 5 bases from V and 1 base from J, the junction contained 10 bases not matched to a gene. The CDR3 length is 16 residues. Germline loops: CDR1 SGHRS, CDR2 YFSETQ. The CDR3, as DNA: TGCGCCAGCAGTCGGGGGACAGGGCTAACTTCCTACGAGCAGTACTTC. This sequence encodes CASSRGTGLTSYEQYF.

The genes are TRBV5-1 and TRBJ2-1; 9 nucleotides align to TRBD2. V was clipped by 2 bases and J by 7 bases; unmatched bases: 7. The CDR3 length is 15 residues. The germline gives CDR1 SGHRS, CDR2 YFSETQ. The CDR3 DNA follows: TGCGCCAGCAGCTTAATGGCGGGAGGGAGGAATGAGCAGTTCTTC. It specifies CASSLMAGGRNEQFF.

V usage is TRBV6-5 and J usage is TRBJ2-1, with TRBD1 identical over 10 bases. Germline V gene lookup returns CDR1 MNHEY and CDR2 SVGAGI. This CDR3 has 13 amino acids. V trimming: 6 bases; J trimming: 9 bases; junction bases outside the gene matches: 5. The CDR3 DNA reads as TGTGCCAGCAGACCCGGGACAGGGGTTGAGCAGTTCTTC. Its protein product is CASRPGTGVEQFF.